The T cell receptor beta chain described here comes from a study of blood T cell repertoires in COVID-19 (dated by TCRdb to the early 2020s). The study in broad terms: The collaborator samples originated in the United States, Italy and Spain and spanned the acute and convalescent phases of COVID-19. The material from the prospective study consisted of cDNA or gDNA derived from T cells, B-cell-depleted T cells, or PBMCs. Deeply sampled blood TCRbeta repertoires from subjects exposed to, actively infected with, or recovered from COVID-19 were included in the dataset. The samples were drawn from two sources: the first 160 participants of the ongoing ImmuneRACE study, and approximately 1,300 subjects contributed by 6 global collaborators. The repertoires were made available in a free public database intended to serve as a resource for research on the immune response to SARS-CoV-2. HLA class I and class II types, where available, came from metadata supplied by the sample provider rather than from assay-based typing. A de-identified subject ID, COVID-19 status, age in years and sex were almost always included in the sample metadata.

The immunoSEQ Assay, a bias-controlled multiplex PCR, was used to amplify TCRbeta CDR3 regions from genomic DNA. The published analysis was carried out like this. Nucleated cell counts per sample were estimated from amplification of reference gene primers within the assay. To quantify the absolute abundance of each unique TCRbeta CDR3 rearrangement, sequence reads were collapsed and filtered. For each sample, productive Simpson clonality was calculated by taking the square root of Simpson's diversity index across productive rearrangements. Entries here come from immuneACCESS through TCRdb and include only in-frame sequences with V and J called. Some clones fail to appear in such tables; in the studies checked, an unresolved V gene covers under half of the shortfall, and the cause of the remainder is unknown. Clone size and the V and J calls come from that table; the DNA yielded D and trimming. For this sample there are 400,000 or so clones; over 85% appear just once. The leading ten clones occupy more than 0.7% of the sample.

The CDR3 holds 18 amino acids from the cysteine to the phenylalanine. The sequence is cut down to CDR3 DNA, 54 bases in frame from base 1. The junction shows trimming of 6 bases on V and 2 bases on J, plus 23 bases between the germline ends. Per the germline V gene, KGHSH is the CDR1 and LQKENI is the CDR2. One collaborating source in Seattle enrolled patients while the patients were actively infected and followed the patients over time throughout the course of disease. Whole blood was collected in K2EDTA tubes by collaborating institutions according to the institutions' own protocols. For TCRbeta analysis, collaborators shipped samples as frozen whole blood, isolated PBMCs, or DNA extracted from either of those sample types. Study-wide findings and limitations: The amount of clinical and demographic metadata varied by source and participant and was provided uncurated.

This clone was picked up one time. No cognate antigen has been identified for it. No qualities accompany the bases; no much larger clone lies one base away. The chain links TRBV18 with TRBJ1-5, with TRBD1 perhaps the D gene, on 6 matching bases. This clonotype was obtained from a man aged 18 to 35 with COVID-19, enrolled during active disease. Sequencing input: peripheral blood. The CDR3 is CASSQLPLVGAGNQPQHF. The DNA sequence follows: TGTGCCAGCTCCCAACTCCCTCTCGTGGGGGCTGGCAATCAGCCCCAGCATTTT.